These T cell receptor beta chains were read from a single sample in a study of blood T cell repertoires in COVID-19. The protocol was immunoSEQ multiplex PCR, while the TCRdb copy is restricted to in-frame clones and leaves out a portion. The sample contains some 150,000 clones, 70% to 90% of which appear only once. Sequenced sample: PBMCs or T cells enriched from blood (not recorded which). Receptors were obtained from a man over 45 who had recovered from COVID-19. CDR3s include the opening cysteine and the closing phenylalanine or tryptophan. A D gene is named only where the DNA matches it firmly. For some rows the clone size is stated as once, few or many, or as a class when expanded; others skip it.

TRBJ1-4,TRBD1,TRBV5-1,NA,CASRPGQGEKLFF,TGCGCCAGCAGACCCGGACAGGGCGAAAAACTGTTTTTT
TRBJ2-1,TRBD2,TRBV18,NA,CASSEYSGLAGGPENEQFF,TGTGCCAGCTCAGAGTACTCGGGACTAGCGGGAGGGCCCGAGAATGAGCAGTTCTTC
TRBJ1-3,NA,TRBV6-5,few,CASTPRQYGNTIYF,TGTGCCAGCACCCCTCGACAGTATGGAAACACCATATATTTT
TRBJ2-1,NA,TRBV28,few,CASSLVGTWTLNEQFF,TGTGCCAGCAGTTTAGTAGGGACTTGGACGCTGAATGAGCAGTTCTTC
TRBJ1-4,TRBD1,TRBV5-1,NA,CASSTSGTVDEKLFF,TGCGCCAGCAGCACCTCCGGGACAGTTGATGAAAAACTGTTTTTT
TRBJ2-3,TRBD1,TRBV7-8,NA,CASSLDRVRSDTQYF,TGTGCCAGCAGCTTGGACAGGGTTAGGTCAGATACGCAGTATTTT
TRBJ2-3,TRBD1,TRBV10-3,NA,CAIKGQGESDTQYF,TGTGCCATCAAAGGACAGGGAGAATCAGATACGCAGTATTTT
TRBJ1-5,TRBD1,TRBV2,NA,CASRRDRAGNQPQHF,TGTGCCAGCAGGAGGGACAGGGCTGGCAATCAGCCCCAGCATTTT
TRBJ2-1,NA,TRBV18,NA,CASAAALNEQFF,TGTGCCAGCGCCGCGGCTCTTAATGAGCAGTTCTTC
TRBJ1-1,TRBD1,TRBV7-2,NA,CASSILTGGTEAFF,TGTGCCAGCAGCATACTGACAGGGGGCACTGAAGCTTTCTTT
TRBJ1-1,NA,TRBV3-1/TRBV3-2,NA,CASSHVGGNTEAFF,TGTGCCAGCAGCCATGTCGGCGGGAACACTGAAGCTTTCTTT
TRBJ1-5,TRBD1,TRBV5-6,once,CASSLWDRVQPQHF,TGTGCCAGCAGCTTGTGGGACAGGGTTCAGCCCCAGCATTTT
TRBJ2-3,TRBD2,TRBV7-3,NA,CASSLGLAGTTDTQYF,TGTGCCAGCAGCTTGGGACTAGCGGGGACCACAGATACGCAGTATTTT
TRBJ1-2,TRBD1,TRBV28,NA,CASSIYRGPGYGYTF,TGTGCCAGCAGTATATACAGGGGGCCGGGCTATGGCTACACCTTC
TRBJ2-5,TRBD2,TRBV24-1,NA,CATSGSGGGTSAVQETQYF,TGTGCCACCAGTGGCTCTGGTGGGGGAACTAGCGCGGTTCAAGAGACCCAGTACTTC
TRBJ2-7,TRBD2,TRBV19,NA,CASSQGLAGDYEQYF,TGTGCCAGTAGTCAAGGACTAGCGGGGGACTACGAGCAGTACTTC
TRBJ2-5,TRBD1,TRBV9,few,CASSNHRGQRETQYF,TGTGCCAGCAGCAACCACAGGGGGCAACGGGAGACCCAGTACTTC
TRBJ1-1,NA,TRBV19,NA,CASWEGANTEAFF,TGTGCCAGTTGGGAAGGGGCGAACACTGAAGCTTTCTTT
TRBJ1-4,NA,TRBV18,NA,CASSPPVGPLILFF,TGTGCCAGCTCACCACCCGTGGGGCCCTTGATCCTTTTTTTT
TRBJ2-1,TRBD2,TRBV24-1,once,CATSPPSGRAKYNEQFF,TGTGCCACCAGCCCCCCCTCTGGGAGGGCCAAATACAATGAGCAGTTCTTC
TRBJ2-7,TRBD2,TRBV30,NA,CAWSVARTSGRFYEQYF,TGTGCCTGGAGTGTAGCCCGGACTAGCGGGAGGTTCTACGAGCAGTACTTC
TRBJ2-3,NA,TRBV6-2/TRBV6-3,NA,CASSRPVGTDTQYF,TGTGCCAGCAGTCGTCCGGTCGGCACAGATACGCAGTATTTT
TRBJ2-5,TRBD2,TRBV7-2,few,CASSLAARGGPETQYF,TGTGCCAGCAGCTTAGCCGCGCGGGGGGGCCCTGAGACCCAGTACTTC